The source of this TCR beta chain is a study of naive and memory T cell subsets. Study-wide results and limits: Findings for naive and memory subsets could not be checked against ground truth.

CDR1 is SGHVS and CDR2 is FNYEAQ in the germline V gene. Deletions cut 5 bases from V and 8 bases from J, with 17 bases between. The CDR3 covers 14 residues. Two oligonucleotides, mixed equimolar, formed the beta constant-region primer covering TRBC1 and TRBC2. TCRdb independently ran MiXCR on the UMI-ligation and nested PCR reads; one entry per CDR3 protein. This sample has 81,000 or so distinct CDR3 sequences; roughly 7.3% occur once, and the top ten carry more than 1.5%. The sample holds many counts of this clonotype. The antigen is not known. This chain connects TRBV7-6 to TRBJ2-3; D perhaps matches TRBD1 (5 bases). Input material: central memory CD4+ T cells from blood. The TCR sequence derives from a human donor in good health. The CDR3: CASSPTVVAVTQYF. The CDR3 nucleotides read TGTGCCAGCAGCCCGACAGTTGTCGCAGTTACGCAGTATTTT.